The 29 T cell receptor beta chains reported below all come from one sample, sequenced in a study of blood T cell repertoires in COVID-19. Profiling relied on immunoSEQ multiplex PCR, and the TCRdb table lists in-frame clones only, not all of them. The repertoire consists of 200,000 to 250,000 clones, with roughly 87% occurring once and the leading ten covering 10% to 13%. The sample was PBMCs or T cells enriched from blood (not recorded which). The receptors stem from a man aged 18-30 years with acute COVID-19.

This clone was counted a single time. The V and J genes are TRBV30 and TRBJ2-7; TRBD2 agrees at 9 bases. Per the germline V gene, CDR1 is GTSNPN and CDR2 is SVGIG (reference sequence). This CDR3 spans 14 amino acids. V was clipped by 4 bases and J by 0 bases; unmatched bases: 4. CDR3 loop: CAWNTGLASYEQYF. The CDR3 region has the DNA TGTGCCTGGAACACGGGACTAGCCTCCTACGAGCAGTACTTC.

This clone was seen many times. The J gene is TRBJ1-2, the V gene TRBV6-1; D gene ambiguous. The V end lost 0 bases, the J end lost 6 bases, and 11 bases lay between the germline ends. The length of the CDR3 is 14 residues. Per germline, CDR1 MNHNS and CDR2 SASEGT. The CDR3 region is CASSEAGEVDGYTF. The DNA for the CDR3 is TGTGCCAGCAGTGAAGCCGGGGAAGTAGATGGCTACACCTTC.

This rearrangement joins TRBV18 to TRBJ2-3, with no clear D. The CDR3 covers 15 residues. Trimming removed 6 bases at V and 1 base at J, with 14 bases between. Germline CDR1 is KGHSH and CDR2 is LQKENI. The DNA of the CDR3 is TGTGCCAGCTCGGATACAGTCCAGGGCACAGATACGCAGTATTTT. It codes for CASSDTVQGTDTQYF.

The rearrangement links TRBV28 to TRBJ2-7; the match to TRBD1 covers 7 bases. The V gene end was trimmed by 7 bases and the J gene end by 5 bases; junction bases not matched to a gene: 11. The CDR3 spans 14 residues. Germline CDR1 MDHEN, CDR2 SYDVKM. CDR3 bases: TGTGCCAGCAACTCCATACAGGGGCCCCACGAGCAGTACTTC. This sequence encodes CASNSIQGPHEQYF.

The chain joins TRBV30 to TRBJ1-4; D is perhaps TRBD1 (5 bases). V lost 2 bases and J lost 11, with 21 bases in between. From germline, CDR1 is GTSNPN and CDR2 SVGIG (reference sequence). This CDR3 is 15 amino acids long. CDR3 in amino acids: CAWSTGTAGLGKLFF. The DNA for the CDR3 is TGTGCCTGGAGTACCGGGACGGCGGGGCTTGGGAAACTGTTTTTT.

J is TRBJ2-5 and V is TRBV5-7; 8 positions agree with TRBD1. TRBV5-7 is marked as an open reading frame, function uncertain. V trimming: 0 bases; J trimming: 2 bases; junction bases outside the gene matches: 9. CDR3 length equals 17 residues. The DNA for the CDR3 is TGTGCCAGCAGCTTGGCAGGGGGCGCTTTGTGGCAAGAGACCCAGTACTTC. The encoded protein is CASSLAGGALWQETQYF.

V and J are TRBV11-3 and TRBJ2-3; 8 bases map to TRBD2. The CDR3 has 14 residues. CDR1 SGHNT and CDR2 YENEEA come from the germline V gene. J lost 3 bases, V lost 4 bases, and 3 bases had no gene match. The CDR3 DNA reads TGTGCCAGCAGCTCGGGACTAGGAACAGATACGCAGTATTTT. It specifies CASSSGLGTDTQYF. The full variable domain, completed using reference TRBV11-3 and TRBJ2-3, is EAGVVQSPRYKIIEKKQPVAFWCNPISGHNTLYWYLQNLGQGPELLIRYENEEAVDDSQLPKDRFSAERLKGVDSTLKIQPAELGDSAVYLCASSSGLGTDTQYFGPGTRLTVL.

CDR3 region: CASSQDRRTGDSPLHF. DNA of the CDR3: TGTGCCAGCAGCCAAGATAGGCGGACAGGGGATTCACCCCTCCACTTT. The chain is built from TRBV4-2 and TRBJ1-6; 9 positions agree with TRBD1. The germline CDR1 and CDR2 sequences are LGHNA and YNFKEQ. V dropped 0 bases and J dropped 8; count of bases not matched to a gene: 5. CDR3 length: 16 residues.

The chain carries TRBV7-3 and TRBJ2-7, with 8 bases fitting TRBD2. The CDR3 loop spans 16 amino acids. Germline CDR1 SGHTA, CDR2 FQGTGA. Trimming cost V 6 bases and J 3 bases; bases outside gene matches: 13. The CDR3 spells CASRVQGSGGIYEQYF. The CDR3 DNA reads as TGTGCCAGCAGGGTCCAGGGAAGCGGGGGAATCTACGAGCAGTACTTC.

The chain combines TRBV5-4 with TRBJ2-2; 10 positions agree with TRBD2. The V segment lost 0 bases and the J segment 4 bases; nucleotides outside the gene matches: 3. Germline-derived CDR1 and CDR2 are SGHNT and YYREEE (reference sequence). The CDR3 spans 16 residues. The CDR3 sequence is CASSLVAGGPTGELFF. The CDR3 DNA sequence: TGTGCCAGCAGCTTGGTAGCGGGAGGCCCCACCGGGGAGCTGTTTTTT.

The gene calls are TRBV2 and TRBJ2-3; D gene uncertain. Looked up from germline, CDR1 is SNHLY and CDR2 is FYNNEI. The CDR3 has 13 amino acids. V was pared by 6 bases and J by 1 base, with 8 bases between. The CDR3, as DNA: TGTGCCAGCAGCGACTTAGGCACAGATACGCAGTATTTT. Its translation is CASSDLGTDTQYF.

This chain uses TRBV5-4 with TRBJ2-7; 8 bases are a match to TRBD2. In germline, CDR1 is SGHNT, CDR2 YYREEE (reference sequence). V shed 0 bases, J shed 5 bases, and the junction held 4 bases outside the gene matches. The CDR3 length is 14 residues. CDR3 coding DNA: TGTGCCAGCAGCTTGGGGACTAGCAGGGACGAGCAGTACTTC. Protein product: CASSLGTSRDEQYF. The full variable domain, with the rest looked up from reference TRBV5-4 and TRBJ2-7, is ETGVTQSPTHLIKTRGQQVTLRCSSQSGHNTVSWYQQALGQGPQFIFQYYREEENGRGNFPPRFSGLQFPNYSSELNVNALELDDSALYLCASSLGTSRDEQYFGPGTRLTVT.

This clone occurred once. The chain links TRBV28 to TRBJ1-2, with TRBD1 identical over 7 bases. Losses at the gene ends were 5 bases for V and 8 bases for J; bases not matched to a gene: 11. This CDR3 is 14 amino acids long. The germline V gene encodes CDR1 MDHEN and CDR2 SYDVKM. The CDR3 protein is CASSPDGTADGYTF. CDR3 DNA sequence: TGTGCCAGCAGTCCCGACGGGACAGCGGACGGCTACACCTTC.

This chain's CDR3 is CASSQPSEVTEAFF. The CDR3 nucleotides read TGTGCCAGCAGTCAACCCTCAGAGGTGACTGAAGCTTTCTTT. This chain joins TRBV28 and TRBJ1-1; D gene ambiguous. Germline values: CDR1 MDHEN, CDR2 SYDVKM. The germline V and J ends were trimmed by 5 bases and 5 bases, with 15 bases remaining between them. CDR3 length: 14 residues. The full variable domain, completed using reference TRBV28 and TRBJ1-1, is DVKVTQSSRYLVKRTGEKVFLECVQDMDHENMFWYRQDPGLGLRLIYFSYDVKMKEKGDIPEGYSVSREKKERFSLILESASTNQTSMYLCASSQPSEVTEAFFGQGTRLTVV.

The CDR3, as DNA: TGTGCCAGCAGGACAGGGAGCTCTGGGGCCAACGTCCTGACTTTC. Its protein product is CASRTGSSGANVLTF. The chain couples TRBV6-5 to TRBJ2-6; 7 nucleotides agree with TRBD1. The length of the CDR3 is 15 residues. Germline trimming cut 6 bases from V and 0 bases from J; bases unmatched to any gene: 2. Germline V gene lookup returns CDR1 MNHEY and CDR2 SVGAGI.

The CDR3, as DNA: TGTGCCAGCGACCGTAGCGGGAGGGACGGAGATACGCAGTATTTT. Translated, it gives CASDRSGRDGDTQYF. The chain combines TRBV2 with TRBJ2-3; TRBD2 agrees at 11 bases. In germline, CDR1 is SNHLY, CDR2 FYNNEI. The CDR3 covers 15 residues. The J segment lost 5 bases and the V segment lost 8 bases, leaving 9 bases of the junction unmatched.

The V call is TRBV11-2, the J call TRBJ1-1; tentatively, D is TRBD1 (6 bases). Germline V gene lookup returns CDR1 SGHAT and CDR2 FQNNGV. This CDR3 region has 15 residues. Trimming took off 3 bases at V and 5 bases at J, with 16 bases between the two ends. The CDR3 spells CASSLSLQGRTEAFF. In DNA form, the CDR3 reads TGTGCCAGCAGCTTGAGTTTGCAGGGGCGGACTGAAGCTTTCTTT.

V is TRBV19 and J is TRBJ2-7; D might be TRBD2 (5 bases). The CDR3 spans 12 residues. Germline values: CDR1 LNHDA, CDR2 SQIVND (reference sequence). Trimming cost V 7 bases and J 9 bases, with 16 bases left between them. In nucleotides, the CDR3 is TGTGCCAGTATCCCTACACTAGGCAGGCAGTACTTC. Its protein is CASIPTLGRQYF.

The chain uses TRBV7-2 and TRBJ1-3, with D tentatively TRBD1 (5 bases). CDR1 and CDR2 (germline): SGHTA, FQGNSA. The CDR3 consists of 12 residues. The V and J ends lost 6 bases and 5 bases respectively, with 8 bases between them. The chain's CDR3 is CASRTDRNTIYF. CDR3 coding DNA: TGTGCCAGCAGGACAGATAGAAACACCATATATTTT.

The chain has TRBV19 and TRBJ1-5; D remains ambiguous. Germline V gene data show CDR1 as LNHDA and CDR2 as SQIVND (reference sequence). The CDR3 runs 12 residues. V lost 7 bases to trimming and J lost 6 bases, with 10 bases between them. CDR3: CASTSGIQPQHF. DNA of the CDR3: TGTGCCAGTACCTCAGGAATTCAGCCCCAGCATTTT.

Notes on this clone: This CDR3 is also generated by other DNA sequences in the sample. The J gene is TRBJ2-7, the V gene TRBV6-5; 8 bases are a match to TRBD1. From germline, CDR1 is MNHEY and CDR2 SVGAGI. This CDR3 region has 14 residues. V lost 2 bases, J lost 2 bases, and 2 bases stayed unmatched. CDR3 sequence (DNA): TGTGCCAGCAGTTACGGACAGGGCGCCTACGAGCAGTACTTC. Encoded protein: CASSYGQGAYEQYF.

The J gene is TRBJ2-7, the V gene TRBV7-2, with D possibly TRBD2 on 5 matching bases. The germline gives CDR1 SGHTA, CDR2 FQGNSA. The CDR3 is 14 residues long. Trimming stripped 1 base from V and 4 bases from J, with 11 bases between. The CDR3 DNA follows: TGTGCCAGCAGCTTAGGGCTAGCCTCGTACGAGCAGTACTTC. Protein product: CASSLGLASYEQYF.

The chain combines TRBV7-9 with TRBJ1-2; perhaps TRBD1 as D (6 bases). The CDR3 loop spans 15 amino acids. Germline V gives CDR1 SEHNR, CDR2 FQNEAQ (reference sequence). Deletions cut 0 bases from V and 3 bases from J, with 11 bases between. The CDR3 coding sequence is TGTGCCAGCAGCTTAGCGCAGGGGATGGACTATGGCTACACCTTC. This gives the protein CASSLAQGMDYGYTF.

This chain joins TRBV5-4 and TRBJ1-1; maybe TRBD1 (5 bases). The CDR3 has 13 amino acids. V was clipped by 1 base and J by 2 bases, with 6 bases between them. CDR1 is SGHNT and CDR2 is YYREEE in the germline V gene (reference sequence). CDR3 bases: TGTGCCAGCAGCTTGCAGGGAAACACTGAAGCTTTCTTT. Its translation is CASSLQGNTEAFF.

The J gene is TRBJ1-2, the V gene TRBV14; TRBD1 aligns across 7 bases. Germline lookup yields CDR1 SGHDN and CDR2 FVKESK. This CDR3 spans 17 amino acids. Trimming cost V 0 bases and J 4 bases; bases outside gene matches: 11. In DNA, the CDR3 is TGTGCCAGCAGCCAAGAAGAAGGGACAGTCGGAGGCTATGGCTACACCTTC. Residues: CASSQEEGTVGGYGYTF. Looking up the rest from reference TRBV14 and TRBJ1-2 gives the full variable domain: EAGVTQFPSHSVIEKGQTVTLRCDPISGHDNLYWYRRVMGKEIKFLLHFVKESKQDESGMPNNRFLAERTGGTYSTLKVQPAELEDSGVYFCASSQEEGTVGGYGYTFGSGTRLTVV.

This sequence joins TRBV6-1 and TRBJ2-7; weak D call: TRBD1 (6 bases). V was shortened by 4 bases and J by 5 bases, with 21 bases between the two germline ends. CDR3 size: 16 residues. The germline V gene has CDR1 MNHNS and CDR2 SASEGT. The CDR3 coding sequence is TGTGCCAGCAGTGGGCTGTGGGGGCGAGGCGGACACGAGCAGTACTTC. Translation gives CASSGLWGRGGHEQYF.

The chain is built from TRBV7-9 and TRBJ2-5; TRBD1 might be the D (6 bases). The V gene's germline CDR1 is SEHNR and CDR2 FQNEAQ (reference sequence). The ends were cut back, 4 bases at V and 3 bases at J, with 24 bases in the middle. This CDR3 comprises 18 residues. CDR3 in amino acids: CASSSYLQGPIHKETQYF. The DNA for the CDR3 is TGTGCCAGCAGCTCCTACCTACAGGGCCCCATCCATAAAGAGACCCAGTACTTC.

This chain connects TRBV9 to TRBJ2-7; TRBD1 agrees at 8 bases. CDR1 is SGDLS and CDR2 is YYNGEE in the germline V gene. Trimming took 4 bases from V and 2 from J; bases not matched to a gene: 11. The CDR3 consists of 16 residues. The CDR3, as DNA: TGTGCCAGCAGCCTCGAGACCGGGACAGGAGCCTACGAGCAGTACTTC. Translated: CASSLETGTGAYEQYF. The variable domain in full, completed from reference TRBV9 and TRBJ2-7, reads DSGVTQTPKHLITATGQRVTLRCSPRSGDLSVYWYQQSLDQGLQFLIQYYNGEERAKGNILERFSAQQFPDLHSELNLSSLELGDSALYFCASSLETGTGAYEQYFGPGTRLTVT.

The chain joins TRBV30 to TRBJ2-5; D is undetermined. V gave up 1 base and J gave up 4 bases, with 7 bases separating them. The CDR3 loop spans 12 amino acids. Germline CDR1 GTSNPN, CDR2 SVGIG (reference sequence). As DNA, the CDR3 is TGTGCCTGGAGTGGGAGTGGAGAGACCCAGTACTTC. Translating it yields CAWSGSGETQYF. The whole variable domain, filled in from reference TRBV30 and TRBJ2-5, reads SQTIHQWPATLVQPVGSPLSLECTVEGTSNPNLYWYRQAAGRGLQLLFYSVGIGQISSEVPQNLSASRPQDRQFILSSKKLLLSDSGFYLCAWSGSGETQYFGPGTRLLVL.